These 30 T cell receptor beta chains were sequenced from one sample in a study of blood T cell repertoires in COVID-19 (dated by TCRdb to 2019 to 2021). Library preparation used the immunoSEQ multiplex PCR assay. TCRdb carries this immuneACCESS record with in-frame sequences only. Its versions omit some clonotypes, under half of them owing to an unresolved V gene in the studies checked, with the rest unexplained. This sample holds under 150,000 clones; less than 85% were observed only once. The top ten clonotypes cover 10% to 15% of the sample. Input material: peripheral blood. These receptors were obtained from a human donor in a cohort sampled during active COVID-19.

The V call is TRBV5-4, the J call TRBJ2-6, with no clear D. The germline gives CDR1 SGHNT, CDR2 YYREEE (reference sequence). The CDR3 has 13 residues. V was clipped by 5 bases and J by 2 bases, with 5 bases between them. As DNA, the CDR3 is TGTGCCAGCAGAGCGCCTGGGGCCAACGTCCTGACTTTC. Encoded protein: CASRAPGANVLTF.

The rearrangement links TRBV7-9 to TRBJ1-6; D is unclear. The germline V gene encodes CDR1 SEHNR and CDR2 FQNEAQ (reference sequence). V was cut by 2 bases and J by 9 bases, with 11 bases left in between. The CDR3 covers 14 residues. This CDR3 reads CASSLPGNFSPLHF. The CDR3 DNA is TGTGCCAGCAGCTTACCCGGTAATTTTTCACCCCTCCACTTT. Full variable domain (remainder filled in from reference TRBV7-9 and TRBJ1-6): DTGVSQNPRHKITKRGQNVTFRCDPISEHNRLYWYRQTLGQGPEFLTYFQNEAQLEKSRLLSDRFSAERPKGSFSTLEIQRTEQGDSAMYLCASSLPGNFSPLHFGNGTRLTVT.

This clone was seen a handful of times. V is TRBV6-1 and J is TRBJ2-7; 8 bases agree with TRBD1. The germline V gene has CDR1 MNHNS and CDR2 SASEGT. The J segment lost 3 bases and the V segment lost 1 base, leaving 5 bases of the junction unmatched. This CDR3 is built from 15 residues. In nucleotides, the CDR3 is TGTGCCAGCAGTGAAGAGGGGACAGGTCACTACGAGCAGTACTTC. Encoded protein: CASSEEGTGHYEQYF.

This chain uses TRBV4-3 with TRBJ2-1, with a weak D call TRBD2 (6 bases). The CDR3 sequence is 13 residues long. The germline gives CDR1 LGHNA, CDR2 YSLEER. V shed 8 bases and J shed 2 bases, with 10 bases lying between them. The CDR3 bases are TGCGCCAGCGCGGAGGGGCCCTACAATGAGCAGTTCTTC. Amino acid sequence: CASAEGPYNEQFF.

This chain uses TRBV20-1 with TRBJ2-1, with 9 bases that match TRBD2. The CDR3 length is 13 residues. J gave up 9 bases and V 3 bases, and 6 bases lay outside the gene matches. Germline CDR1 is DFQATT and CDR2 is SNEGSKA (reference sequence). CDR3 coding DNA: TGCAGTGCTAGTCGCGGGGGGGCCAGTGAGCAGTTCTTC. Protein sequence: CSASRGGASEQFF.

CDR3 DNA: TGCGCCAGCAGCGTTGACAGGTCCACTGAAGCTTTCTTT. Translating gives CASSVDRSTEAFF. The chain is built from TRBV5-1 and TRBJ1-1, with D possibly TRBD1 on 6 matching bases. The CDR3 runs 13 residues. Germline V lookup: CDR1 SGHRS, CDR2 YFSETQ. The V end lost 4 bases, the J end lost 4 bases, and 11 bases lay between the germline ends.

This chain uses TRBV5-1 with TRBJ2-1; 7 nucleotides agree with TRBD1. This CDR3 region has 13 residues. Germline trimming cut 4 bases from V and 10 bases from J; bases unmatched to any gene: 8. Germline V gene data show CDR1 as SGHRS and CDR2 as YFSETQ. The CDR3 here is CASSPRDRAEQFF. CDR3 coding DNA: TGCGCCAGCAGCCCCCGCGACAGGGCGGAGCAGTTCTTC.

The chain is built from TRBV29-1 and TRBJ2-1; TRBD2 aligns across 8 bases. The CDR3 contains 17 residues. Germline V gene lookup returns CDR1 SQVTM and CDR2 ANQGSEA. V trimming: 0 bases; J trimming: 7 bases; junction bases outside the gene matches: 14. The CDR3 here is CSVEDRGGSGNWNEQFF. CDR3 in DNA: TGCAGCGTTGAAGATCGGGGGGGCTCTGGTAACTGGAATGAGCAGTTCTTC.

The rearrangement links TRBV6-5 to TRBJ1-2; D perhaps matches TRBD1 (6 bases). Trimming stripped 6 bases from V and 4 bases from J, with 15 bases between. The CDR3 extends over 14 amino acids. Looked up from germline, CDR1 is MNHEY and CDR2 is SVGAGI. This CDR3 is CASRPVDRRYGYTF. The DNA of the CDR3 is TGTGCCAGCAGACCTGTTGACAGGCGCTATGGCTACACCTTC.

The gene calls are TRBV28 and TRBJ1-2; 7 nucleotides align to TRBD1. CDR3 size: 14 residues. Unmatched junction bases numbered 6, after V lost 3 bases and J lost 5 bases. Germline loops: CDR1 MDHEN, CDR2 SYDVKM. CDR3 amino acids: CASSFQDRPYGYTF. The CDR3 bases are TGTGCCAGCAGTTTCCAGGACAGGCCATATGGCTACACCTTC.

The chain employs TRBV20-1 and TRBJ1-1; 7 bases agree with TRBD1. After removal of 2 bases from V and 7 bases from J, the junction contained 1 base not matched to a gene. This CDR3 is built from 11 residues. Germline V gene lookup returns CDR1 DFQATT and CDR2 SNEGSKA (reference sequence). The chain's CDR3 is CSARRQGEAFF. The CDR3 coding sequence is TGCAGTGCTAGAAGACAGGGTGAAGCTTTCTTT.

The chain joins TRBV11-2 to TRBJ2-1; TRBD1 matches 9 bases. The CDR3 runs 13 residues. J was trimmed by 10 bases and V by 5 bases; bases with no gene match: 6. Germline CDR1 reads SGHAT; CDR2 reads FQNNGV. CDR3 DNA sequence: TGTGCCAGCAGCCCGACAGGGGGTAGGGAGCAGTTCTTC. This encodes CASSPTGGREQFF.

With respect to this clone: The sample contains more than one DNA sequence encoding this CDR3. The J gene is TRBJ1-5, the V gene TRBV3-1 (or the pseudogene TRBV3-2), with unresolved D. Germline V gene sequence: CDR1 LGHDT, CDR2 YNNKEL (reference sequence). There are 13 residues in the CDR3. The V end was cut by 0 bases, the J end by 5 bases, with 5 bases between. Here the CDR3 reads CASSQDRDQPQHF. DNA for the CDR3: TGTGCCAGCAGCCAAGATCGGGATCAGCCCCAGCATTTT.

This chain connects TRBV5-1 to TRBJ1-3, with 8 bases fitting TRBD1. The germline gives CDR1 SGHRS, CDR2 YFSETQ. Trimming removed 4 bases from V and 2 bases from J; junction bases left unmatched: 5. CDR3 size: 15 residues. DNA of the CDR3: TGCGCCAGCAGCCTAGACAGGGGTCCTGGAAACACCATATATTTT. Translated, it gives CASSLDRGPGNTIYF.

V and J are TRBV30 and TRBJ1-2, with 8 bases that match TRBD1. After removal of 3 bases from V and 8 bases from J, the junction contained 11 bases not matched to a gene. This CDR3 spans 14 amino acids. Germline lookup yields CDR1 GTSNPN and CDR2 SVGIG (reference sequence). The CDR3 region has the DNA TGTGCCTGGAGGGGTGGCAGGGGGCTAGAAGGCTACACCTTC. As protein: CAWRGGRGLEGYTF.

The genes are TRBV9 and TRBJ2-1; D perhaps matches TRBD1 (6 bases). Germline V gene data show CDR1 as SGDLS and CDR2 as YYNGEE. There are 15 residues in the CDR3. The ends were cut back, 4 bases at V and 3 bases at J, with 14 bases in the middle. CDR3 region: CASSPPGTNYNEQFF. The CDR3 coding sequence is TGTGCCAGCAGCCCCCCCGGGACAAACTACAATGAGCAGTTCTTC.

This chain uses TRBV3-1 (or the pseudogene TRBV3-2) with TRBJ2-5; 10 bases fit TRBD2. The CDR3 extends over 16 amino acids. Trimming at V came to 4 bases and at J to 5 bases, leaving 10 bases not matched to a gene. Germline assignment: CDR1 LGHDT and CDR2 YNNKEL (reference sequence). CDR3 amino acids: CASSPRGAGGGETQYF. As DNA, the CDR3 is TGTGCCAGCAGCCCCAGAGGAGCGGGGGGGGGTGAGACCCAGTACTTC.

In this sample, this clone turned up once. The chain has TRBV6-5 and TRBJ1-3; D is perhaps TRBD1 (5 bases). The CDR3 has 15 residues. From germline, CDR1 is MNHEY and CDR2 SVGAGI. The V end lost 2 bases, the J end lost 0 bases, and 8 bases lay between the germline ends. CDR3 region: CASSYDDSSGNTIYF. DNA of the CDR3: TGTGCCAGCAGTTACGACGACAGCTCTGGAAACACCATATATTTT.

The chain joins TRBV19 to TRBJ2-4; 8 nucleotides match TRBD1. With V trimmed by 3 bases and J by 0 bases, 1 base remained unmatched. CDR1 and CDR2 (germline): LNHDA, SQIVND (reference sequence). The CDR3 consists of 15 residues. The DNA for the CDR3 is TGTGCCAGTAGTATTCAGGGGGCAGCCAAAAACATTCAGTACTTC. Its translation is CASSIQGAAKNIQYF.

This sequence joins TRBV6-4 and TRBJ2-3; 8 bases match TRBD2. Germline V gene lookup returns CDR1 MRHNA and CDR2 SNTAGT. The junction had 4 bases not matched to a gene; V was cut back by 8 bases and J by 3 bases. CDR3 size: 13 residues. This CDR3 reads CASQASGTDTQYF. DNA of the CDR3: TGTGCCAGCCAAGCTAGCGGGACAGATACGCAGTATTTT.

The genes are TRBV27 and TRBJ1-2, with 8 bases lining up with TRBD1. CDR3 size: 13 residues. V shed 6 bases, J shed 3 bases, and the junction held 3 bases outside the gene matches. The germline V gene encodes CDR1 MNHEY and CDR2 SMNVEV (reference sequence). The CDR3 sequence is CASRTGVDYGYTF. Written as DNA, the CDR3 is TGTGCCAGCAGGACAGGGGTTGACTATGGCTACACCTTC.

The chain employs TRBV6-5 and TRBJ1-1; no definite D call. The CDR3 spans 14 residues. Germline V lookup: CDR1 MNHEY, CDR2 SVGAGI. V lost 2 bases, J lost 1 base, and 8 bases lay in between. CDR3 nucleotides: TGTGCCAGCAGTTACAGTACGGGGAACACTGAAGCTTTCTTT. It translates to CASSYSTGNTEAFF.

This rearrangement joins TRBV5-8 to TRBJ1-5; 7 nucleotides line up with TRBD1. This CDR3 has 13 amino acids. J lost 5 bases, V lost 4 bases, and 3 bases had no gene match. From germline, CDR1 is SGHTS and CDR2 YDEGEE. The CDR3 here is CASSVDRDQPQHF. The CDR3 DNA reads TGTGCCAGCAGCGTAGACAGGGATCAGCCCCAGCATTTT.

There are a few counts of this clone. V usage is TRBV5-4 and J usage is TRBJ2-3; D might be TRBD1 (5 bases). Germline V CDR1 and CDR2: SGHNT, YYREEE (reference sequence). V was clipped by 3 bases and J by 0 bases, with 11 bases between them. This CDR3 spans 15 amino acids. CDR3 in DNA: TGTGCCAGCAGCTATGGACAATCTAGCACAGATACGCAGTATTTT. It yields the protein CASSYGQSSTDTQYF.

J is TRBJ1-2 and V is TRBV28; D is uncertain. The CDR3 spans 10 residues. Germline lookup yields CDR1 MDHEN and CDR2 SYDVKM. V dropped 5 bases and J dropped 9 bases, with 7 bases sitting between them. The CDR3 DNA follows: TGTGCCAGCAGTAGTAGAAGCTACACCTTC. Residues: CASSSRSYTF.

The V gene is TRBV19, the J gene TRBJ1-4, with 9 bases that match TRBD1. Germline V gene data show CDR1 as LNHDA and CDR2 as SQIVND (reference sequence). CDR3 length equals 14 residues. With V trimmed by 3 bases and J by 7 bases, 3 bases remained unmatched. CDR3 nucleotides: TGTGCCAGTAGTATTACAGGGGGCGGTGAAAAACTGTTTTTT. The encoded protein is CASSITGGGEKLFF.

This clone was counted once. The same CDR3 also results from other DNA sequences found in this sample. The chain is built from TRBV29-1 and TRBJ2-7; TRBD1 matches 10 bases. The CDR3 has 13 amino acids. Germline CDR1 is SQVTM and CDR2 is ANQGSEA. V shed 4 bases, J shed 2 bases, and the junction held 2 bases outside the gene matches. The CDR3 region has the DNA TGCAGCGTTGCCGGGACAGGGGCCTACGAGCAGTACTTC. Translation gives CSVAGTGAYEQYF.

This clone has just one count. The chain links TRBV19 to TRBJ2-4; TRBD1 aligns across 9 bases. The CDR3 loop spans 14 amino acids. Germline trimming cut 0 bases from V and 9 bases from J; bases unmatched to any gene: 3. The V gene's germline CDR1 is LNHDA and CDR2 SQIVND (reference sequence). CDR3 amino acids: CASSIDGTGLIQYF. The DNA for the CDR3 is TGTGCCAGTAGTATAGACGGGACAGGGCTCATTCAGTACTTC.

This chain joins TRBV6-5 and TRBJ1-1; D is possibly TRBD1 (5 bases). V was trimmed by 0 bases and J by 0 bases, leaving 8 bases between them. The germline CDR1 and CDR2 sequences are MNHEY and SVGAGI. CDR3 length: 15 residues. CDR3 sequence reads: CASSYSQGLNTEAFF. The CDR3 coding sequence is TGTGCCAGCAGTTACTCGCAGGGATTGAACACTGAAGCTTTCTTT.

This clone was seen a single time. J is TRBJ2-1 and V is TRBV5-4, with 9 bases matching TRBD1. The germline V gene encodes CDR1 SGHNT and CDR2 YYREEE (reference sequence). Trimming took 4 bases from V and 0 from J; bases not matched to a gene: 5. This CDR3 has 16 amino acids. The CDR3, as DNA: TGTGCCAGCAGCACAGACAGGGGGAGCTCCTACAATGAGCAGTTCTTC. Its translation is CASSTDRGSSYNEQFF.